This T cell receptor (beta chain) is drawn from a study of cytomegalovirus exposure and HLA in healthy donors. Study in general: An early release of data contained 75 million to 100 million unique TCRs, which came from HLA-typed donors.

V trimming: 2 bases; J trimming: 2 bases; junction bases outside the gene matches: 11. Looked up from germline, CDR1 is MDHEN and CDR2 is SYDVKM. The CDR3 is 19 amino acids. As regards this clone: Antigen specificity is unknown.

In nominal health when sampled, donors likely had unrecorded immune exposures nonetheless. This PCR relied on a set of 60 Vbeta primers and 13 Jbeta primers. The table came from immunoSEQ multiplex PCR; TCRdb's copy has only in-frame clones and leaves some out. Here the sample spans about 85,000 clones, over 70% being singletons. Study outcomes and limitations: When presence/absence was analysed, sequencing depth was taken to be roughly uniform across donors.

This chain links TRBV28 with TRBJ2-2, with 10 nucleotides matching TRBD2. Input material: PBMCs. This receptor was identified in a boy younger than 18 in good health and CMV-seronegative. DNA of the CDR3: TGTGCCAGCAGTTTACTCAGCGGGGGGGAGGGGGCTAACACCGGGGAGCTGTTTTTT. Amino acids: CASSLLSGGEGANTGELFF. Combining the CDR3 with reference TRBV28 and TRBJ2-2 gives the whole variable domain DVKVTQSSRYLVKRTGEKVFLECVQDMDHENMFWYRQDPGLGLRLIYFSYDVKMKEKGDIPEGYSVSREKKERFSLILESASTNQTSMYLCASSLLSGGEGANTGELFFGEGSRLTVL.